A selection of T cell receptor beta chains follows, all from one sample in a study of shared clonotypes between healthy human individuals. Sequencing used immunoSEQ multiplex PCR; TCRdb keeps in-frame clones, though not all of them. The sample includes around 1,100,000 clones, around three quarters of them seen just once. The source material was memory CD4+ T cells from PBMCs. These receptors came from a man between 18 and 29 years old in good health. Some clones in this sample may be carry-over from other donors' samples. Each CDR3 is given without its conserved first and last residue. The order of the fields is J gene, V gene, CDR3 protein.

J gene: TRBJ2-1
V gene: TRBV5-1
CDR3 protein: ASSLGDFSQNEQF

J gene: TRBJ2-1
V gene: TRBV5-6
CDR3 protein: ASSPRDRLYNEQF

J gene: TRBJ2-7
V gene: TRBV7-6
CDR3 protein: ASSLFPGEDEQY

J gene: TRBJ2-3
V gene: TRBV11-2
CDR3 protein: ASTKAVGTDTQY

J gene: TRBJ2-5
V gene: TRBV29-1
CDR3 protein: SVGQGQTVETQY

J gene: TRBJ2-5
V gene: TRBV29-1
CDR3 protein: SVDYSDQETQY

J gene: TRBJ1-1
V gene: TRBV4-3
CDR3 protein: ASSQDRGANTEAF

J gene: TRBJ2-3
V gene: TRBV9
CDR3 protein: ASSQAGGPPDTQY

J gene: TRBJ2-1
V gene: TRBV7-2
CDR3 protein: ASTPARDNEQF

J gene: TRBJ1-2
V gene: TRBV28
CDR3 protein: ASRSGQPYGYT

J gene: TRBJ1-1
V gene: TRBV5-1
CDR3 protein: ASSLANADTEAF

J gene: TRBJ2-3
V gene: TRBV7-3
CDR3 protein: ASSTGGRNTDTQY

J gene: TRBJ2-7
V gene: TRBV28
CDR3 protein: ASRTGTGSEQY

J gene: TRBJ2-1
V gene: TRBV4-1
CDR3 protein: ASSQDQGLPSSYNEQF

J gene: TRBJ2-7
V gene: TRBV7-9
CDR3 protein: ASGRGYYEQY

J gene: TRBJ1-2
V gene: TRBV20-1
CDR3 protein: SAGDSGYT

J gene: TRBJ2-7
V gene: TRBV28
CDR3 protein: ASSFGGSLYEQY

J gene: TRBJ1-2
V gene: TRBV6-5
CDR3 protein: ASSYSGVTVAYGYT

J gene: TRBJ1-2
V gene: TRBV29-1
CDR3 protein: SVVPDTGPYGYT

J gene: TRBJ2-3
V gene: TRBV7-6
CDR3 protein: ASSQRTSGRSTDTQY

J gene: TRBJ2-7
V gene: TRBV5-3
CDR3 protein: AGSGLAGRYEQY

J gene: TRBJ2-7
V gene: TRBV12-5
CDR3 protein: ASALGRDGEQY

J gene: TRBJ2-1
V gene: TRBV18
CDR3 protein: ASSSLASGYNEQF

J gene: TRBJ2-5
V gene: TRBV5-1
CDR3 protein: ASSLGRTETQY

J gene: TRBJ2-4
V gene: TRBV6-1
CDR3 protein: ATSLAKNIQY

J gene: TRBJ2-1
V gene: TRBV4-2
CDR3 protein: ASSQDRASGRVNEQF

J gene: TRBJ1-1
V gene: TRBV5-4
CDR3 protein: ASSQKKGTTEAF

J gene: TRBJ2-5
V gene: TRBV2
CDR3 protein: ASRAEGFGTQY

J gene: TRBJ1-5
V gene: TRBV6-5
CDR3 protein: ASRFRVNQPQH

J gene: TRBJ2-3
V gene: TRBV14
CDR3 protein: ASSQPGQGADTQY

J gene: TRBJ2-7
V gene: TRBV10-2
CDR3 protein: ASSENPGNNEQY